The rows below give T cell receptor beta chains drawn from one sample of a study of neurological immune-mediated disorders. TCRdb reprocessed the 5' RACE reads with MiXCR, giving one entry per CDR3 protein. The table lists some 70,000 distinct CDR3 sequences, nearly 3.5% of them singletons. The sequenced sample consisted of PBMCs. These receptors came from a man aged 40-50 years with multiple sclerosis. The CDR3 runs from the conserved cysteine through the conserved F or W. D genes are given only for firm matches. Some rows mark clone size as missing; the rest say once, few, many or name a class of expanded clone.

clone size | D gene | J gene | V gene | CDR3 DNA | CDR3 protein
many | TRBD2 | TRBJ2-1 | TRBV7-9 | TGTGCCAGCAGCCCTCTTGCGGGAGGATTGGGGCAGTTCTTC | CASSPLAGGLGQFF
many | NA | TRBJ1-3 | TRBV5-5 | TGTGCCAGCAGCTTGTCCCAGGGAAACACCATATATTTT | CASSLSQGNTIYF
many | NA | TRBJ2-7 | TRBV7-9 | TGTGCCAGCAGCTTAGGCGGGGGCAAGTCCTACGAGCAGTACTTC | CASSLGGGKSYEQYF
many | TRBD2 | TRBJ2-3 | TRBV4-2 | TGTGCCAGCAGCCAAGATCACCGGGGGGAAACAGATACGCAGTATTTT | CASSQDHRGETDTQYF
many | NA | TRBJ2-7 | TRBV5-5 | TGTGCCAGCAGCTTGGGAACGTGGGGCGAGCAGTACTTC | CASSLGTWGEQYF
many | NA | TRBJ1-1 | TRBV7-2 | TGTGCCAGCAGCTTAGCATCGGGGGGCACTGAAGCTTTCTTT | CASSLASGGTEAFF
many | TRBD1 | TRBJ2-5 | TRBV28 | TGTGCCAGCAGTGACAGGGAAAAATTGGAGACCCAGTACTTC | CASSDREKLETQYF
many | TRBD2 | TRBJ2-3 | TRBV7-9 | TGTGCCAGCAGTCGACTAGCGGGATCCAGCACAGATACGCAGTATTTT | CASSRLAGSSTDTQYF
NA | NA | TRBJ2-7 | TRBV18 | TGTGCCAGCTCACTACTACAGGGCGAGCAGTACTTC | CASSLLQGEQYF
many | NA | TRBJ2-5 | TRBV12-3/TRBV12-4 | TGTGCCAGCAGTTTACTTTCATGGCAGCAAGAGACCCAGTACTTC | CASSLLSWQQETQYF
many | NA | TRBJ2-4 | TRBV7-2 | TGTGCCAGCAGCTTCGCCGACATTCAGTACTTC | CASSFADIQYF
many | TRBD2 | TRBJ2-1 | TRBV2 | TGTGCCAGCAGTGAAGGGTGGCTAGCGGGGGGGGACGAGCAGTTCTTC | CASSEGWLAGGDEQFF
many | NA | TRBJ1-1 | TRBV5-5 | TGTGCCAGCACCACACATATTTACACTGAAGCTTTCTTT | CASTTHIYTEAFF
NA | NA | TRBJ1-5 | TRBV20-1 | TGCAGTGCTAGGGCGTTGACAAACAATAAGACCCAGAATTTT | CSARALTNNKTQNF
many | TRBD2 | TRBJ2-5 | TRBV5-1 | TGCGCCAGCAGCCGGCGGACTAGCGGAGGGAAAGAGACCCAGTACTTC | CASSRRTSGGKETQYF
many | NA | TRBJ1-1 | TRBV6-5 | TGTGCCAGCAGTACAGAGGGGACCACTGAAGCTTTCTTT | CASSTEGTTEAFF
many | NA | TRBJ1-1 | TRBV6-5 | TGTGCCAGCAGGGGGCCACGAAGCACTGAAGCTTTCTTT | CASRGPRSTEAFF
NA | NA | TRBJ2-1 | TRBV20-1 | TGCAGTGCTCGAGATCGCCAGGCCTACAATGAGCAGTTCTTC | CSARDRQAYNEQFF
many | TRBD1 | TRBJ1-1 | TRBV7-2 | TGTGCCAGCAGCCCCAGAGGGACAGCAACTGAAGCTTTCTTT | CASSPRGTATEAFF
NA | TRBD1 | TRBJ2-4 | TRBV2 | TGTGCCAGCAGGGGCCGGGACAGGGGACGCATTCAGTACTTC | CASRGRDRGRIQYF
many | TRBD1 | TRBJ2-7 | TRBV10-3 | TGTGCCATCAGTAGGACAGGGCAAGAGCAGTACTTC | CAISRTGQEQYF
few | NA | TRBJ2-1 | TRBV6-4 | TGTGCCAGCAAGGTGATGTACGGAGGGAACAATGAGCAGTTCTTC | CASKVMYGGNNEQFF
many | TRBD2 | TRBJ2-3 | TRBV4-1 | TGCGCCAGCAGCCAAGAAACTAGCGGGGGGCAGAGAGATACGCAGTATTTT | CASSQETSGGQRDTQYF
many | NA | TRBJ1-3 | TRBV3-1 | TGTGCCAGCAGCCAACACGGACAGACCTCTGGAAACACCATATATTTT | CASSQHGQTSGNTIYF
many | TRBD2 | TRBJ2-1 | TRBV12-3/TRBV12-4 | TGTGCCAGCAGTGTTAATCCTAGCGGAGCGTACAATGAGCAGTTCTTC | CASSVNPSGAYNEQFF
NA | NA | TRBJ1-3 | TRBV5-5 | TGTGCCAGCAGCTTCGGCAGGGAGAACACCATATATTTT | CASSFGRENTIYF
many | NA | TRBJ1-4 | TRBV20-1 | TGCAGTGCTAACGAGGGCCCCACGCGCGAAAAACTGTTTTTT | CSANEGPTREKLFF
many | NA | TRBJ2-3 | TRBV7-6 | TGTGCCAGCGGGAGCACAGATACGCAGTATTTT | CASGSTDTQYF
many | NA | TRBJ2-2 | TRBV15 | TGTGCCACCAGCTTCTCGACTACGAACACCGGGGAGCTGTTTTTT | CATSFSTTNTGELFF
many | NA | TRBJ1-5 | TRBV12-3/TRBV12-4 | TGTGCCACCAGGGAGGGTAATCAGCCCCAGCATTTT | CATREGNQPQHF
many | NA | TRBJ1-6 | TRBV20-1 | TGCAGTGCTCAGGGAGGTTGGGGCACACCCCTCCACTTT | CSAQGGWGTPLHF
many | TRBD1 | TRBJ1-6 | TRBV7-9 | TGTGCCAGCAGCATGGTACAGGGGTCCTATAATTCACCCCTCCACTTT | CASSMVQGSYNSPLHF
many | NA | TRBJ1-5 | TRBV20-1 | TGCAGTGCGACGACCGGGACGACATACAATCAGCCCCAGCATTTT | CSATTGTTYNQPQHF
many | TRBD1 | TRBJ2-5 | TRBV7-2 | TGTGCCAGCAGCTTAGTCGGGACAGGGTTAGAGACCCAGTACTTC | CASSLVGTGLETQYF
many | NA | TRBJ2-7 | TRBV20-1 | TGCAGTGCTAGAGTCTGGGGACTCTACGAGCAGTACTTC | CSARVWGLYEQYF
many | NA | TRBJ2-7 | TRBV27 | TGTGCCAGCGGGGAGGGGACAGAGGGCTACGAGCAGTACTTC | CASGEGTEGYEQYF
many | NA | TRBJ1-6 | TRBV14 | TGTGCCAGCAGCCCCCTCGGAACAGACCTCTATAATTCACCCCTCCACTTT | CASSPLGTDLYNSPLHF
many | NA | TRBJ2-3 | TRBV11-2 | TGTGCCAGCAGCCCCAGTACCGGGAGCACAGATACGCAGTATTTT | CASSPSTGSTDTQYF
many | NA | TRBJ1-1 | TRBV5-1 | TGCGCCAGCAGCTTGGCCCGCGTAAACATGAACACTGAAGCTTTCTTT | CASSLARVNMNTEAFF
many | TRBD2 | TRBJ2-1 | TRBV10-3 | TGTGCCATCTCACCCGGGACTAGCGGGGGATCCTACAATGAGCAGTTCTTC | CAISPGTSGGSYNEQFF
many | NA | TRBJ1-2 | TRBV27 | TGTGCCAGTTCTAAGATAGCGAACTATGGCTACACCTTC | CASSKIANYGYTF
many | NA | TRBJ2-6 | TRBV20-1 | TGCAGTGCGAATAGCGGAATCTCCGGGGGAAGTGGGGCCAACGTCCTGACTTTC | CSANSGISGGSGANVLTF
many | NA | TRBJ2-2 | TRBV20-1 | TGCAGTGCTAGCGGGACTTCAACCGGGGAGCTGTTTTTT | CSASGTSTGELFF
many | NA | TRBJ2-4 | TRBV27 | TGTGCCAGCAGTCCGGACACTTCTCAAGCCAAAAACATTCAGTACTTC | CASSPDTSQAKNIQYF
few | NA | TRBJ2-7 | TRBV3-1 | TGTGCCAGCAGCCGGAACCCCTCACAGAGGACCTACGAGCAGTACTTC | CASSRNPSQRTYEQYF
many | TRBD1 | TRBJ1-6 | TRBV20-1 | TGCAGTGCTAGAGATAGTACAGGGGACAATTCACCCCTCCACTTT | CSARDSTGDNSPLHF
many | TRBD1 | TRBJ1-2 | TRBV5-1 | TGCGCCAGCAGCCCGGGACAGGGGAACGGCTACACCTTC | CASSPGQGNGYTF
many | TRBD2 | TRBJ2-3 | TRBV5-1 | TGCGCCAGCAGCCCCGGGACTAGCGGGGGGGCCCCAGATACGCAGTATTTT | CASSPGTSGGAPDTQYF